This T cell receptor (beta chain) is drawn from a study of T cell responses to AZD1222 COVID-19 vaccine. Study-level points and caveats: Dominant CD4 TCR responses targeted spike regions 160-218 and 743-854. Once two AZD1222 doses were given, Spike-specific TCR breadth and depth went up.

Measured with immunoSEQ multiplex PCR; TCRdb has only the in-frame clones, and not every one. The sample has some 130,000 clones; about 87% are singletons. To note about this clone: Its antigen is not known.

J was trimmed by 4 bases and V by 1 base; bases with no gene match: 10. Looked up from germline, CDR1 is MDHEN and CDR2 is SYDVKM. This CDR3 is 17 amino acids long. The V call is TRBV28, the J call TRBJ1-1; the match to TRBD1 covers 9 bases. The origin of this receptor is an adult in good health. The source material was peripheral blood, sampled on day 0 of AZD1222 vaccination. CDR3 in amino acids: CASSLSVWDRVATEAFF. The CDR3 DNA reads TGTGCCAGCAGTTTATCAGTCTGGGACAGGGTGGCCACTGAAGCTTTCTTT.